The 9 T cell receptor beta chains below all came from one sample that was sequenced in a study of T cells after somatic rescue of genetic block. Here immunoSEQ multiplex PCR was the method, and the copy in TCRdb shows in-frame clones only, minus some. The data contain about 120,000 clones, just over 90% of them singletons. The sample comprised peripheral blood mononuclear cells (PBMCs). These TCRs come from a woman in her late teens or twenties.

The CDR3: CASSPPRGAVHYGYTF. The CDR3 DNA sequence: TGTGCCAGCTCACCACCGAGGGGGGCGGTTCACTATGGCTACACCTTC. The genes are TRBV18 and TRBJ1-2; the D gene is possibly TRBD1 (6 bases). The CDR3 has 16 residues. V gave up 0 bases and J gave up 3 bases, with 14 bases separating them. Germline CDR1 and CDR2: KGHSH and LQKENI.

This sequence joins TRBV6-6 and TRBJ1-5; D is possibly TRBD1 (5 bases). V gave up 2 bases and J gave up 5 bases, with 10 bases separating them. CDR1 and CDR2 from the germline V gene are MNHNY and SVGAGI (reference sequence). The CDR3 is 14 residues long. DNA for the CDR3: TGTGCCAGCAGTTACGGGCAGGGCGATCAGCCCCAGCATTTT. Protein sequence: CASSYGQGDQPQHF.

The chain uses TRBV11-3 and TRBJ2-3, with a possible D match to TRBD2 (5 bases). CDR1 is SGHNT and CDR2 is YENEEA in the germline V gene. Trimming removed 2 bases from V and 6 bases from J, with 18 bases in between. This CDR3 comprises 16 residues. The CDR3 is CASSLSGGRAGDTQYF. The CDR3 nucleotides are TGTGCCAGCAGCTTAAGTGGTGGAAGGGCGGGTGATACGCAGTATTTT.

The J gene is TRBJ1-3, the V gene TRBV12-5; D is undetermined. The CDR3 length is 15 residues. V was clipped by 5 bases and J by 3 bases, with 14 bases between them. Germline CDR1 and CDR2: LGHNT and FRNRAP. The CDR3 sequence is CASGPDPRYGNTIYF. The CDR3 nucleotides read TGTGCTAGTGGTCCCGACCCCAGATATGGAAACACCATATATTTT.

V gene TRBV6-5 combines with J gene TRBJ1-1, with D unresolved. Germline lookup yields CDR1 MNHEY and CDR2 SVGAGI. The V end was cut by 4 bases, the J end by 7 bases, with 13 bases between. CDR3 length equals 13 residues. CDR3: CASSSPSGHEAFF. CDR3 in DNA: TGTGCCAGCAGTTCCCCATCGGGTCATGAAGCTTTCTTT.

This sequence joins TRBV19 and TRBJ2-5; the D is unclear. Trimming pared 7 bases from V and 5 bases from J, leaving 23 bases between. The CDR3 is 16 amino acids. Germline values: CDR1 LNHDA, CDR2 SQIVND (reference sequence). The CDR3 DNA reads TGTGCCAGTACCCCGAAAAGGCGGTTAGGGATGGAGACCCAGTACTTC. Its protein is CASTPKRRLGMETQYF.

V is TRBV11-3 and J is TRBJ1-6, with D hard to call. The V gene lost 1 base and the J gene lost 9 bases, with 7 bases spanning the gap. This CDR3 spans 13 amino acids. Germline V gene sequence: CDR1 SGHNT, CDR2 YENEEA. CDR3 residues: CASSLALGSPLHF. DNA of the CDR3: TGTGCCAGCAGCTTAGCCCTTGGTTCACCCCTCCACTTT. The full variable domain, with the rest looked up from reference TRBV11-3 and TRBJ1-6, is EAGVVQSPRYKIIEKKQPVAFWCNPISGHNTLYWYLQNLGQGPELLIRYENEEAVDDSQLPKDRFSAERLKGVDSTLKIQPAELGDSAVYLCASSLALGSPLHFGNGTRLTVT.

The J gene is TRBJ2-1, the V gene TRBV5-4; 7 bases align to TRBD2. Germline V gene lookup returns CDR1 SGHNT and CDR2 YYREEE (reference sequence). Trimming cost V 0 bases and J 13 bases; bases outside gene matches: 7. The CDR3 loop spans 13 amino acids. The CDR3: CASSLEWGGAQFF. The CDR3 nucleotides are TGTGCCAGCAGCTTGGAGTGGGGAGGGGCCCAGTTCTTC.

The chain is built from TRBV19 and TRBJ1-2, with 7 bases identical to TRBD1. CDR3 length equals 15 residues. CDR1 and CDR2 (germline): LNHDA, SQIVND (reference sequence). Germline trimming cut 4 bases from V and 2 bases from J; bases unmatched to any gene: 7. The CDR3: CASSTGTDSNYGYTF. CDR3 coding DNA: TGTGCCAGTAGTACCGGGACAGACTCGAACTATGGCTACACCTTC.